The clone carrying this T cell receptor (beta chain) has only a few counts. TCRdb redid the calling of the RT-PCR reads with MiXCR, one entry per CDR3 protein. The table includes approximately 430,000 distinct CDR3 sequences, 16% detected once. This entry comes from a study of patients and donors after allogeneic stem cell transplantation. The CDR3 sequence is 15 residues long. The germline V gene encodes CDR1 DFQATT and CDR2 SNEGSKA (reference sequence). V was trimmed by 0 bases and J by 0 bases, leaving 11 bases between them. The source of this sequence is a human donor who was either an allogeneic HSCT recipient or a stem cell or donor lymphocyte infusion donor (not recorded which). It is not recorded whose cells these are; they may come from a transplant donor. V usage is TRBV20-1 and J usage is TRBJ1-2, with D possibly TRBD1 on 6 matching bases. The material sequenced was blood, either unsorted or a sorted T cell fraction (not recorded which). CDR3 bases: TGCAGTGCTAGAGACCCGGACAGAGCTAACTATGGCTACACCTTC. Amino acids: CSARDPDRANYGYTF.